The 26 T cell receptor beta chains in this list originate from one sample, sequenced in a study of shared clonotypes between healthy human individuals. Naive CD8 cells lacked CD45RO, underwent positive selection for CCR7 and left out terminally differentiated effector memory CD45RA+ cells. Method: immunoSEQ multiplex PCR; TCRdb's copy keeps in-frame clones and lacks some. This sample has millions of clones, with less than 95% found just once. What was sequenced was naive CD8+ T cells sorted from blood. The receptors were gathered from a man aged 18 to 30 in good health.

This clone was recorded once. J is TRBJ2-7 and V is TRBV4-3; D unclear. V shed 0 bases and J shed 3 bases, with 15 bases lying between them. CDR1 is LGHNA and CDR2 is YSLEER in the germline V gene. This CDR3 is 16 amino acids long. The CDR3 spells CASSQDLRSYHYEQYF. The CDR3 bases are TGCGCCAGCAGCCAAGATTTGAGGTCATACCACTACGAGCAGTACTTC.

The chain uses TRBV6-6 and TRBJ1-4; D perhaps matches TRBD1 (6 bases). This CDR3 comprises 16 residues. V was shortened by 5 bases and J by 8 bases, with 21 bases between the two germline ends. Germline lookup yields CDR1 MNHNY and CDR2 SVGAGI (reference sequence). For the CDR3, the DNA is TGTGCCAGCAGTCAAATGAGGGCAGGGGTGGAGGAAAAACTGTTTTTT. Translation: CASSQMRAGVEEKLFF.

The chain employs TRBV10-2 and TRBJ2-1; TRBD2 is a possible D gene (6 bases). Trimming cost V 0 bases and J 8 bases, with 14 bases left between them. Germline V gene data show CDR1 as WSHSY and CDR2 as SAAADI. This CDR3 comprises 15 residues. CDR3 bases: TGCGCCAGCAGTGAGTCTAGCGGAAGTCGGGATGAGCAGTTCTTC. It specifies CASSESSGSRDEQFF.

This rearrangement joins TRBV10-1 to TRBJ2-7; tentatively, D is TRBD2 (5 bases). Per the germline V gene, CDR1 is WNHNN and CDR2 is SYGVQD (reference sequence). The CDR3 is 17 residues long. V was trimmed by 0 bases and J by 2 bases, leaving 17 bases between them. The CDR3 loop reads CASSESLWTGTPYEQYF. As DNA, the CDR3 is TGCGCCAGCAGTGAGTCTCTTTGGACGGGAACCCCCTACGAGCAGTACTTC.

The chain combines TRBV19 with TRBJ2-7; 8 nucleotides align to TRBD2. This CDR3 has 16 amino acids. Trimming removed 0 bases from V and 2 bases from J; junction bases left unmatched: 6. CDR1 is LNHDA and CDR2 is SQIVND in the germline V gene (reference sequence). CDR3 protein: CASSIEPAGATYEQYF. For the CDR3, the DNA is TGTGCCAGTAGTATAGAGCCAGCGGGAGCTACCTACGAGCAGTACTTC.

About this clone itself: The same CDR3 arises from other DNA sequences in this sample as well. The gene calls are TRBV30 and TRBJ1-4; D is undetermined. Germline V CDR1 and CDR2: GTSNPN, SVGIG (reference sequence). The ends were cut back, 1 base at V and 7 bases at J, with 4 bases in the middle. The CDR3 sequence is 11 residues long. CDR3 bases: TGTGCCTGGAGTGGTGGTGAAAAACTGTTTTTT. It specifies CAWSGGEKLFF.

A single count supports this clone. V usage is TRBV28 and J usage is TRBJ2-7, with 7 bases aligning to TRBD1. Losses at the gene ends were 1 base for V and 3 bases for J; bases not matched to a gene: 12. The CDR3 spans 17 residues. Germline V gene sequence: CDR1 MDHEN, CDR2 SYDVKM. The CDR3 nucleotides are TGTGCCAGCAGTTTATCCCCCCGACAGGGTTCCCTCTACGAGCAGTACTTC. Its protein product is CASSLSPRQGSLYEQYF. Combining the CDR3 with reference TRBV28 and TRBJ2-7 gives the whole variable domain DVKVTQSSRYLVKRTGEKVFLECVQDMDHENMFWYRQDPGLGLRLIYFSYDVKMKEKGDIPEGYSVSREKKERFSLILESASTNQTSMYLCASSLSPRQGSLYEQYFGPGTRLTVT.

The chain recombines TRBV7-8 with TRBJ2-5; D not resolved. The CDR3 has 16 amino acids. The germline V gene has CDR1 SGHVS and CDR2 FQNEAQ. The V and J ends lost 5 bases and 2 bases respectively, with 18 bases between them. The CDR3 region has the DNA TGTGCCAGCAGCACTGGCCGCGTGGGCGGACAAGAGACCCAGTACTTC. This translates into CASSTGRVGGQETQYF.

The V call is TRBV7-8, the J call TRBJ1-2; 9 positions agree with TRBD1. With V trimmed by 6 bases and J by 2 bases, 7 bases remained unmatched. Germline lookup yields CDR1 SGHVS and CDR2 FQNEAQ. This CDR3 is 15 amino acids long. The CDR3 spells CASSSTGGANYGYTF. The CDR3 region has the DNA TGTGCCAGCAGTTCAACAGGGGGCGCCAACTATGGCTACACCTTC.

This CDR3 is CASSSSGGYGSPLHF. The CDR3 nucleotides are TGTGCCAGCAGTTCCTCGGGAGGATATGGTTCACCCCTCCACTTT. The chain has TRBV6-5 and TRBJ1-6; D is ambiguous. V dropped 4 bases and J dropped 9 bases, with 16 bases sitting between them. The germline V gene has CDR1 MNHEY and CDR2 SVGAGI. This CDR3 spans 15 amino acids.

V and J are TRBV7-2 and TRBJ2-1, with 13 positions matching TRBD2. V was clipped by 1 base and J by 4 bases; unmatched bases: 10. Germline CDR1 is SGHTA and CDR2 is FQGNSA. The CDR3 has 19 residues. The CDR3 DNA reads as TGTGCCAGCAGCTTAGGCGGACTAGCGGGAGACTGGGGATACAATGAGCAGTTCTTC. It yields the protein CASSLGGLAGDWGYNEQFF. The full variable domain, rest sourced from reference TRBV7-2 and TRBJ2-1, is GAGVSQSPSNKVTEKGKDVELRCDPISGHTALYWYRQSLGQGLEFLIYFQGNSAPDKSGLPSDRFSAERTGGSVSTLTIQRTQQEDSAVYLCASSLGGLAGDWGYNEQFFGPGTRLTVL.

There are a few counts of this clone. In the same sample, other DNA sequences code for this CDR3. The gene calls are TRBV4-1 and TRBJ2-7; 8 nucleotides match TRBD2. Germline CDR1 reads MGHRA; CDR2 reads YSYEKL. The CDR3 loop spans 13 amino acids. The ends lost 4 bases at V and 4 bases at J; junction bases unmatched: 3. CDR3 residues: CASSPRGGYEQYF. CDR3 coding DNA: TGCGCCAGCAGCCCCCGGGGGGGTTACGAGCAGTACTTC.

For this clone: The same CDR3 is also encoded by other DNA sequences in this sample. The rearrangement joins TRBV6-5 to TRBJ2-7; D uncertain. The CDR3 spans 14 residues. Germline V CDR1 and CDR2: MNHEY, SVGAGI. V gave up 6 bases and J gave up 3 bases, with 15 bases separating them. The CDR3 loop reads CASSPTGESYEQYF. The CDR3 region has the DNA TGTGCCAGCAGCCCCACCGGTGAGAGCTACGAGCAGTACTTC.

The chain joins TRBV7-9 to TRBJ2-1; D might be TRBD2 (5 bases). Trimming stripped 1 base from V and 7 bases from J, with 17 bases between. The germline V gene encodes CDR1 SEHNR and CDR2 FQNEAQ (reference sequence). The CDR3 totals 16 residues. CDR3 DNA: TGTGCCAGCAGCTTAGTAGTGGGAGTTACGGGGAATGAGCAGTTCTTC. It codes for CASSLVVGVTGNEQFF.

This chain joins TRBV6-1 and TRBJ1-1; D not resolved. Trimming left V 6 bases short and J 0 bases short, with 8 bases between. The CDR3 totals 13 residues. The germline V gene has CDR1 MNHNS and CDR2 SASEGT. DNA of the CDR3: TGTGCCAGCAGAACAGATATGAACACTGAAGCTTTCTTT. It encodes CASRTDMNTEAFF.

The chain recombines TRBV29-1 with TRBJ2-7; 12 bases agree with TRBD1. This CDR3 region has 13 residues. Germline V lookup: CDR1 SQVTM, CDR2 ANQGSEA. The V gene end was trimmed by 7 bases and the J gene end by 4 bases; junction bases not matched to a gene: 5. For the CDR3, the DNA is TGCAGCGCTAGGGGACAGGGGGCGTACGAGCAGTACTTC. Its protein product is CSARGQGAYEQYF.

The chain links TRBV4-1 to TRBJ2-1; 9 bases are a match to TRBD2. J gave up 0 bases and V 2 bases, and 8 bases lay outside the gene matches. The germline gives CDR1 MGHRA, CDR2 YSYEKL. The CDR3 totals 18 residues. The CDR3 sequence: CASSQLGLAESSYNEQFF. For the CDR3, the DNA is TGCGCCAGCAGCCAACTGGGACTAGCCGAAAGCTCCTACAATGAGCAGTTCTTC.

The chain joins TRBV5-1 to TRBJ1-1; weak D call: TRBD1 (5 bases). V lost 1 base and J lost 0, with 19 bases in between. CDR1 SGHRS and CDR2 YFSETQ come from the germline V gene. The CDR3 has 18 residues. The CDR3 loop is CASSLPGREGSLNTEAFF. For the CDR3, the DNA is TGCGCCAGCAGCTTGCCGGGACGGGAGGGTTCTTTGAACACTGAAGCTTTCTTT.

As to this clone: This sample also contains other DNA sequences that code for the same CDR3. This chain links TRBV2 with TRBJ1-5; D is unclear. The CDR3 totals 11 residues. Germline V CDR1 and CDR2: SNHLY, FYNNEI. Deletions cut 8 bases from V and 0 bases from J, with 2 bases between. The CDR3 region has the DNA TGTGCCAGCGGTAGCAATCAGCCCCAGCATTTT. Protein sequence: CASGSNQPQHF.

This rearrangement joins TRBV15 to TRBJ1-2; D is unclear. This CDR3 contains 13 residues. The germline V and J ends were trimmed by 3 bases and 4 bases, with 9 bases remaining between them. Germline V gene data show CDR1 as LNHNV and CDR2 as YYDKDF (reference sequence). The CDR3 DNA sequence: TGTGCCACCAGCAGGGGTAGTCTCTATGGCTACACCTTC. It is translated as CATSRGSLYGYTF.

The gene calls are TRBV5-4 and TRBJ2-7; 12 nucleotides align to TRBD2. The CDR3 runs 14 residues. Germline V gene sequence: CDR1 SGHNT, CDR2 YYREEE (reference sequence). With 5 bases clipped from V and 5 bases from J, the junction kept 5 bases outside the gene matches. CDR3 protein: CASSLAGGDHEQYF. CDR3 in DNA: TGTGCCAGCAGTCTAGCGGGAGGGGACCACGAGCAGTACTTC.

The chain links TRBV13 to TRBJ2-7, with D tentatively TRBD1 (6 bases). The CDR3 covers 12 residues. With 5 bases removed from V and 5 bases from J, the gap between germline ends came to 10 bases. Looked up from germline, CDR1 is PRHDT and CDR2 is FYEKMQ (reference sequence). The CDR3 reads CASSAQGHEQYF. In DNA, the CDR3 is TGTGCCAGCAGCGCGCAGGGGCACGAGCAGTACTTC.

The chain couples TRBV4-3 to TRBJ2-4, with a possible D match to TRBD2 (5 bases). Trimming shortened V by 0 bases and J by 6 bases, and 15 bases separated the two germline ends. Looked up from germline, CDR1 is LGHNA and CDR2 is YSLEER. The CDR3 totals 16 residues. CDR3 sequence: CASSQDSVGIPNIQYF. DNA of the CDR3: TGCGCCAGCAGCCAAGATAGTGTCGGGATTCCAAACATTCAGTACTTC.

The V call is TRBV18, the J call TRBJ2-5; D perhaps matches TRBD2 (7 bases). Germline CDR1 and CDR2: KGHSH and LQKENI. Trimming left V 4 bases short and J 2 bases short, with 17 bases between. This CDR3 comprises 16 residues. CDR3 amino acids: CASSRGEGDRQETQYF. The CDR3 bases are TGTGCCAGCTCACGAGGGGAGGGGGACCGACAAGAGACCCAGTACTTC.

This clone was detected once. V usage is TRBV5-1 and J usage is TRBJ2-7; perhaps TRBD1 as D (6 bases). Trimming pared 5 bases from V and 1 base from J, leaving 10 bases between. Germline V gives CDR1 SGHRS, CDR2 YFSETQ. The CDR3 covers 13 residues. This CDR3 reads CASRQGLSYEQYF. The CDR3 nucleotides read TGCGCCAGCAGACAGGGATTATCCTACGAGCAGTACTTC. Variable domain in full (rest from reference TRBV5-1 and TRBJ2-7): KAGVTQTPRYLIKTRGQQVTLSCSPISGHRSVSWYQQTPGQGLQFLFEYFSETQRNKGNFPGRFSGRQFSNSRSEMNVSTLELGDSALYLCASRQGLSYEQYFGPGTRLTVT.

The V gene is TRBV6-5, the J gene TRBJ2-1, with D possibly matching TRBD1 (6 bases). V lost 10 bases, J lost 8 bases, and 15 bases lay in between. CDR3 length equals 12 residues. CDR1 and CDR2 (germline): MNHEY, SVGAGI. The CDR3 protein is CATGTSDYEQFF. For the CDR3, the DNA is TGTGCCACCGGGACATCTGACTATGAGCAGTTCTTC.